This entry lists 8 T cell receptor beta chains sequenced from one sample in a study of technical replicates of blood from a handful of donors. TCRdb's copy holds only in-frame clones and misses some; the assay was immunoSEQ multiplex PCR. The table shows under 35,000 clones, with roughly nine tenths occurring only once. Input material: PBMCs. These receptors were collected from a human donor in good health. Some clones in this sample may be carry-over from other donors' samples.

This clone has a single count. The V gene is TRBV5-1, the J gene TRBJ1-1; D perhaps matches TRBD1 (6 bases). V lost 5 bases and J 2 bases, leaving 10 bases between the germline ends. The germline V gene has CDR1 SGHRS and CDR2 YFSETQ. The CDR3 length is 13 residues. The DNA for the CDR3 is TGCGCCAGCAGACAGGGATTTAACACTGAAGCTTTCTTT. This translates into CASRQGFNTEAFF. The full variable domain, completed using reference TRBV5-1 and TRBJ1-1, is KAGVTQTPRYLIKTRGQQVTLSCSPISGHRSVSWYQQTPGQGLQFLFEYFSETQRNKGNFPGRFSGRQFSNSRSEMNVSTLELGDSALYLCASRQGFNTEAFFGQGTRLTVV.

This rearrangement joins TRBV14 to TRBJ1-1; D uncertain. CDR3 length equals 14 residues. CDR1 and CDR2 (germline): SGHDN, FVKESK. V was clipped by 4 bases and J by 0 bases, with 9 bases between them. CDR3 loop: CASSRDLLNTEAFF. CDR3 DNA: TGTGCCAGCAGCCGAGATTTATTGAACACTGAAGCTTTCTTT.

CDR3 loop: CASSMQGAIETQYF. CDR3 sequence (DNA): TGTGCCAGTAGTATGCAGGGGGCAATTGAGACCCAGTACTTC. The rearrangement links TRBV19 to TRBJ2-5; TRBD1 matches at 8 bases. The CDR3 has 14 residues. CDR1 is LNHDA and CDR2 is SQIVND in the germline V gene (reference sequence). With 3 bases clipped from V and 5 bases from J, the junction kept 5 bases outside the gene matches.

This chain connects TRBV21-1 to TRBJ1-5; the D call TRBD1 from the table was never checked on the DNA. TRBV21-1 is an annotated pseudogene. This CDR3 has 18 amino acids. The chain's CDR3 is CASSKEKGNRYSNQPQHF. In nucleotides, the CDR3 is TGTGCCAGCAGCAAAGAGAAGGGGAACAGGTATAGCAATCAGCCCCAGCATTTT.

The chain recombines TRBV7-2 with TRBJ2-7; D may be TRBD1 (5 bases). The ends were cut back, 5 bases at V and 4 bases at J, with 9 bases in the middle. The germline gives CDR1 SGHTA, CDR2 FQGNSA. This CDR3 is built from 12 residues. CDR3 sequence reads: CASSQTEYEQYF. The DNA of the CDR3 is TGTGCCAGCAGCCAGACAGAATACGAGCAGTACTTC.

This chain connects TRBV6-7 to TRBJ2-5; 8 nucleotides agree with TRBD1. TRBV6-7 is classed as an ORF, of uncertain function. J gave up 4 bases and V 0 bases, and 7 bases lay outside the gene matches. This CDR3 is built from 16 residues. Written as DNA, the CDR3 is TGTGCCAGCAGTTACTCGCGGACAGGGAAGGGAGAGACCCAGTACTTC. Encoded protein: CASSYSRTGKGETQYF.

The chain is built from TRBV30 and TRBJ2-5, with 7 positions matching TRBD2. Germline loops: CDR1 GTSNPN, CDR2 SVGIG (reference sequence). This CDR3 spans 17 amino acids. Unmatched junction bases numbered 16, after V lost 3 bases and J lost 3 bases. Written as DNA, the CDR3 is TGTGCCTGGAGCGGGGCTAGCGGCCCCCTGGGGGAAGAGACCCAGTACTTC. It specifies CAWSGASGPLGEETQYF.

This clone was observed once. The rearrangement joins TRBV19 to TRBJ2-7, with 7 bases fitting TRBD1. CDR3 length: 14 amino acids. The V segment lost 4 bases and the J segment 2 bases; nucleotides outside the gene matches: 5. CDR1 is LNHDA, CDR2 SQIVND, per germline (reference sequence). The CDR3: CASSTRTGPYEQYF. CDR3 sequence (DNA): TGTGCCAGTAGTACCCGGACAGGACCCTACGAGCAGTACTTC.